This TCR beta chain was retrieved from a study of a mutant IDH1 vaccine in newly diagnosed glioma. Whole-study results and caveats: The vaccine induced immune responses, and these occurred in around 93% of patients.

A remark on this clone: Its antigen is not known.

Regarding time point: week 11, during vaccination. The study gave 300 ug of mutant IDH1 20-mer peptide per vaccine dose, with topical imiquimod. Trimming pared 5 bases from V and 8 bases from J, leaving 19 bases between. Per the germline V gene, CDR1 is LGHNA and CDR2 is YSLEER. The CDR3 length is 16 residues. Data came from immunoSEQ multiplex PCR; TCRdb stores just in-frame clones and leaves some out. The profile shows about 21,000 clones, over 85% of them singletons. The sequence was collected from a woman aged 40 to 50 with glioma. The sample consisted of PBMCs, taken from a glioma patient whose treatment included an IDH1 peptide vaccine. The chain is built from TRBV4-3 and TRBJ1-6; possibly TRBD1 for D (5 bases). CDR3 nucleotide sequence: TGCGCCAGCAGCAACTTCAGAGGGGAATCGGATTCACCCCTCCACTTT. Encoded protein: CASSNFRGESDSPLHF.